This TCR beta chain was captured by sequencing in a study of blood T cell repertoires in COVID-19 (TCRdb year 2020). About the full investigation: Samples from collaborators originated in the United States, Italy and Spain and spanned both the acute and convalescent phases of COVID-19. The samples were drawn from the first 160 participants of the ongoing ImmuneRACE study and from about 1,200 subjects provided by 6 global collaborators. The prospective study material was composed of cDNA or gDNA derived from T cells, B-cell-depleted T cells, or PBMCs. Sample metadata almost always included a de-identified subject ID, COVID-19 status, age in years and sex. Where available, HLA class I and class II types were taken from metadata supplied by the sample provider and were not determined by assay-based typing. The repertoires were made available in a free public database intended to serve as a resource for research on the immune response to SARS-CoV-2. Deeply sampled blood TCRbeta repertoires from subjects exposed to, actively infected with, or recovered from COVID-19 were included in the dataset.

Whole blood was collected in K2EDTA tubes by collaborating institutions according to the institutions' own protocols. For TCRbeta analysis, collaborator samples were shipped as frozen whole blood, as isolated PBMCs, or as DNA extracted from either sample type. TCRbeta CDR3 regions were amplified from genomic DNA using the immunoSEQ Assay, a bias-controlled multiplex PCR. The authors processed their data as follows. The number of nucleated cells in each sample was estimated from the amplification of reference gene primers within the assay. Sequence reads were collapsed and filtered to measure the absolute abundance of every unique TCRbeta CDR3 rearrangement. For each sample, productive Simpson clonality was calculated as the square root of Simpson's diversity index over productive rearrangements. Entries here come from immuneACCESS through TCRdb and include only in-frame sequences with V and J called. Some clones fail to appear in such tables; in the studies checked, an unresolved V gene covers under half of the shortfall, and the cause of the remainder is unknown. V and J calls and clone size follow that table, whereas D and trimming were derived from the DNA. The table for this sample lists about 80,000 clones; 82% of them were counted only once. Approximately 12% of the sample goes to the ten largest clones.

Comments on this clone: Its antigen remains undetermined. The input lacks base qualities; no much larger clone sits a single base away.

Here is what the overall study found, with its caveats: The quantity of clinical and demographic metadata differed by source and by participant and was supplied without curation.

Measured from the cysteine to the phenylalanine, the CDR3 is 14 residues long. Here the CDR3 DNA is all that survives: 42 bases in frame from base 1. For CDR1 and CDR2, the germline V gene (reference sequence) lists GTSNPN and SVGIG. A distance of 14 bases separates the germline ends of V and J, which lose 4 bases and 2 bases respectively. The chain is made from TRBV30 and TRBJ1-1; the D gene is perhaps TRBD1, on 6 matching bases. Sequenced sample: peripheral blood. The clonotype originates from a man aged 80 or over with acute or convalescent COVID-19. The DNA sequence reads TGTGCCTGGACCTTCATGGACAGCAACACTGAAGCTTTCTTT. Its protein product is CAWTFMDSNTEAFF.